Listed here are 27 T cell receptor beta chains from one sample, sequenced in a study of regulatory T cells in long-lasting Graves disease. According to the study, TCR beta libraries were built with iRepertoire HTBI primers and CDR3-region Arm-PCR. TCRdb called the multiplex PCR reads again in MiXCR, with one record for every CDR3 protein. The sample holds some 560,000 distinct CDR3 sequences, 15% to 20% seen once. Indicated time point: newly diagnosed GD, antithyroid drugs for less than 3 months. From RNA extracted from PBMCs, the TCR library was made. This same sample was also part of a study on T cells in Graves' hyperthyroidism and ophthalmopathy.

The sequencing used peripheral blood mononuclear cells (PBMCs), collected at new diagnosis, from a patient treated with antithyroid drugs. The receptors come from a woman aged 40 to 65 with Graves disease.

J is TRBJ2-3 and V is TRBV5-1; D not resolved. Germline V gene data show CDR1 as SGHRS and CDR2 as YFSETQ. The length of the CDR3 is 16 residues. The V and J ends lost 3 bases and 3 bases respectively, with 17 bases between them. CDR3 bases: TGCGCCAGCAGCTATCCACCTTCCGGGTCGACAGATACGCAGTATTTT. Protein product: CASSYPPSGSTDTQYF.

This clonotype appeared many times. This rearrangement joins TRBV2 to TRBJ1-1; D not resolved. Germline CDR1 is SNHLY and CDR2 is FYNNEI. The CDR3 has 14 residues. Trimming took 3 bases from V and 7 from J, leaving 15 bases between them. The CDR3: CASSEILMEGEAFF. CDR3 sequence (DNA): TGTGCCAGCAGTGAGATTTTGATGGAAGGTGAAGCTTTCTTT.

The V and J genes are TRBV5-6 and TRBJ1-1; TRBD1 is a possible D gene (5 bases). Trimming stripped 5 bases from V and 6 bases from J, with 14 bases between. Germline V gives CDR1 SGHDT, CDR2 YYEEEE. The CDR3 length is 13 residues. The CDR3 nucleotides read TGTGCCAGCAGACCCCGACAGACCCCTGAAGCTTTCTTT. Translating gives CASRPRQTPEAFF.

This clonotype occurred many times. The rearrangement uses TRBV12-3 or TRBV12-4 and TRBJ1-2; unclear D gene. This CDR3 spans 13 amino acids. Trimming removed 10 bases at V and 0 bases at J, with 12 bases between. The CDR3 spells CATRDLSNYGYTF. CDR3 DNA: TGTGCCACCCGGGATTTATCTAACTATGGCTACACCTTC.

This clonotype was recorded a few times. CDR3 amino acids: CASSFTGTENSPLHF. The CDR3 DNA follows: TGTGCCAGTAGTTTCACCGGGACAGAAAATTCACCCCTCCACTTT. The chain combines TRBV19 with TRBJ1-6; 7 bases agree with TRBD1. Germline V gene data show CDR1 as LNHDA and CDR2 as SQIVND (reference sequence). The CDR3 consists of 15 residues. Trimming took 5 bases from V and 7 from J; bases not matched to a gene: 8.

This clonotype occurred many times. V is TRBV6-1 and J is TRBJ1-2; no clear D gene. The CDR3 consists of 13 residues. The V gene lost 0 bases and the J gene lost 6 bases, with 8 bases spanning the gap. Per germline, CDR1 MNHNS and CDR2 SASEGT. This CDR3 reads CASSEAGLDGYTF. CDR3 DNA: TGTGCCAGCAGTGAAGCAGGACTGGATGGCTACACCTTC.

The genes are TRBV19 and TRBJ2-2; weak D call: TRBD1 (6 bases). The germline V gene encodes CDR1 LNHDA and CDR2 SQIVND (reference sequence). The CDR3 consists of 15 residues. The V end was cut by 4 bases, the J end by 6 bases, with 15 bases between. The CDR3 spells CASSRNRAIAGELFF. Written as DNA, the CDR3 is TGTGCCAGTAGTAGGAACAGGGCGATAGCCGGGGAGCTGTTTTTT. Full variable domain (remainder filled in from reference TRBV19 and TRBJ2-2): DGGITQSPKYLFRKEGQNVTLSCEQNLNHDAMYWYRQDPGQGLRLIYYSQIVNDFQKGDIAEGYSVSREKKESFPLTVTSAQKNPTAFYLCASSRNRAIAGELFFGEGSRLTVL.

This rearrangement joins TRBV20-1 to TRBJ2-3, with 10 bases aligning to TRBD2. The CDR3 runs to 16 residues. The germline CDR1 and CDR2 sequences are DFQATT and SNEGSKA (reference sequence). The junction had 7 bases not matched to a gene; V was cut back by 0 bases and J by 4 bases. The CDR3 is CSARDELAGSPDTQYF. DNA for the CDR3: TGCAGTGCTAGAGATGAACTAGCGGGGTCACCAGATACGCAGTATTTT.

The chain uses TRBV19 and TRBJ2-7, with 7 bases lining up with TRBD2. Germline V gives CDR1 LNHDA, CDR2 SQIVND (reference sequence). V shed 8 bases and J 3 bases; nucleotides not matched to a gene: 13. The CDR3 has 15 amino acids. The CDR3 DNA follows: TGTGCCAGTGGAGCCTCTAGGGAGGGGATCTACGAGCAGTACTTC. Residues: CASGASREGIYEQYF. Filled out from reference TRBV19 and TRBJ2-7, the complete variable domain reads DGGITQSPKYLFRKEGQNVTLSCEQNLNHDAMYWYRQDPGQGLRLIYYSQIVNDFQKGDIAEGYSVSREKKESFPLTVTSAQKNPTAFYLCASGASREGIYEQYFGPGTRLTVT.

The J gene is TRBJ1-5, the V gene TRBV5-4, with no clear D. CDR3 length: 14 residues. V dropped 2 bases and J dropped 6 bases, with 12 bases sitting between them. Germline CDR1 reads SGHNT; CDR2 reads YYREEE (reference sequence). For the CDR3, the DNA is TGTGCCAGCAGCTTTGCGGGAGGCGGTCAGCCCCAGCATTTT. It specifies CASSFAGGGQPQHF.

There are a few counts of this clonotype. CDR3 sequence (DNA): TGTGCCAGCAAGCGAGCGGGGGGGAATGAGCAGTTCTTC. Its protein product is CASKRAGGNEQFF. The J gene is TRBJ2-1, the V gene TRBV3-1; 10 nucleotides align to TRBD2. Per germline, CDR1 LGHDT and CDR2 YNNKEL (reference sequence). The V and J ends lost 7 bases and 7 bases, in that order; junction bases with no gene match: 4. This CDR3 has 13 amino acids.

The V gene is TRBV3-1, the J gene TRBJ1-6; 8 bases match TRBD1. The germline gives CDR1 LGHDT, CDR2 YNNKEL (reference sequence). The trim removed 2 bases at V and 9 bases at J, leaving 9 bases unmatched. The CDR3 sequence is 16 residues long. The CDR3 spells CASSQTPTGGSSPLHF. The CDR3 DNA sequence: TGTGCCAGCAGCCAAACCCCAACAGGGGGAAGTTCACCCCTCCACTTT.

The V gene is TRBV28, the J gene TRBJ2-1; D assignment may be TRBD1 or TRBD2 (6 bases each). The germline gives CDR1 MDHEN, CDR2 SYDVKM. V lost 6 bases and J 9 bases, leaving 15 bases between the germline ends. This CDR3 contains 13 residues. The chain's CDR3 is CASSWGASVEQFF. CDR3 DNA sequence: TGTGCCAGCAGCTGGGGGGCTAGCGTTGAGCAGTTCTTC.

This clonotype occurred a few times. The chain uses TRBV29-1 and TRBJ1-3; D is unclear. Germline lookup yields CDR1 SQVTM and CDR2 ANQGSEA. This CDR3 comprises 13 residues. Trimming left V 7 bases short and J 4 bases short, with 14 bases between. Here the CDR3 reads CSAVGTPGNTIYF. DNA of the CDR3: TGCAGCGCCGTAGGCACGCCGGGAAACACCATATATTTT. The complete variable domain, with remaining parts taken from reference TRBV29-1 and TRBJ1-3, reads SAVISQKPSRDICQRGTSLTIQCQVDSQVTMMFWYRQQPGQSLTLIATANQGSEATYESGFVIDKFPISRPNLTFSTLTVSNMSPEDSSIYLCSAVGTPGNTIYFGEGSWLTVV.

There are many counts of this clonotype. The V call is TRBV18, the J call TRBJ1-6; D gene unclear. The CDR3 runs 14 residues. Germline V gene lookup returns CDR1 KGHSH and CDR2 LQKENI. V was clipped by 0 bases and J by 7 bases, with 7 bases between them. The CDR3 DNA reads TGTGCCAGCTCACCACCAGGGAGCAATTCACCCCTCCACTTT. Its translation: CASSPPGSNSPLHF.

Details on this clonotype: At one end the junction does not follow the germline gene, possibly because of a read error. The chain couples TRBV6-6 to TRBJ2-1; D tentatively reads TRBD1 or TRBD2 (5 bases each). CDR1 is MNHNY, CDR2 SVGAGI, per germline (reference sequence). There are 17 residues in the CDR3. The CDR3 here is CASSQDSRDLSYNEQFF. DNA of the CDR3: TGCGCCAGCAGCCAAGATTCCCGGGACCTCTCCTACAATGAGCAGTTCTTC.

This clonotype was seen at least ten times. The chain joins TRBV9 to TRBJ2-2; D unresolved. CDR3 size: 12 residues. The germline gives CDR1 SGDLS, CDR2 YYNGEE. V lost 5 bases and J lost 5, with 7 bases in between. This chain's CDR3 is CASSVGTGELFF. The CDR3 DNA sequence: TGTGCCAGCAGTGTCGGAACCGGGGAGCTGTTTTTT.

Regarding this clonotype: Just one base apart from a much larger clone, this may be a read error. The rearrangement uses TRBV7-9 and TRBJ2-5, with D maybe TRBD2 (7 bases). The V and J ends lost 5 bases and 5 bases respectively, with 12 bases between them. There are 13 residues in the CDR3. CDR1 is SEHNR, CDR2 FQNEAQ, per germline (reference sequence). CDR3: CASSPGGHETQYF. CDR3 in DNA: TGTGCCAGCAGCCCCGGGGGGCACGAGACCCAGTACTTC.

This clonotype was found many times. The V and J genes are TRBV30 and TRBJ1-5, with unresolved D. The CDR3 has 13 residues. V lost 3 bases and J 3 bases, leaving 9 bases between the germline ends. CDR1 is GTSNPN and CDR2 is SVGIG in the germline V gene (reference sequence). This chain's CDR3 is CAWSVDPNQPQHF. CDR3 nucleotide sequence: TGTGCCTGGAGCGTCGACCCCAATCAGCCCCAGCATTTT.

The rearrangement joins TRBV20-1 to TRBJ1-3; the D gene is possibly TRBD1 (6 bases). This CDR3 has 16 amino acids. The V gene's germline CDR1 is DFQATT and CDR2 SNEGSKA (reference sequence). V lost 1 base to trimming and J lost 3 bases, with 16 bases between them. The CDR3 coding sequence is TGCAGTGCTAGAGGGCTACAGGGACAACTTGGAAACACCATATATTTT. Amino acid sequence: CSARGLQGQLGNTIYF.

This clonotype was picked up many times. This sequence joins TRBV12-3 or TRBV12-4 and TRBJ2-3; D is uncertain. The CDR3 extends over 15 amino acids. Trimming took 5 bases from V and 1 from J, leaving 13 bases between them. Here the CDR3 DNA reads TGTGCCAGCAGTACAAGGATCTATGGCACAGATACGCAGTATTTT. It translates to CASSTRIYGTDTQYF.

The chain uses TRBV28 and TRBJ1-6; D is unclear. Germline V gene data show CDR1 as MDHEN and CDR2 as SYDVKM. V lost 6 bases, J lost 5 bases, and 8 bases lay in between. This CDR3 region has 13 residues. In DNA form, the CDR3 reads TGTGCCAGCAGGGGTACAAATAATTCACCCCTCCACTTT. Protein product: CASRGTNNSPLHF. Full variable domain (missing parts from reference TRBV28 and TRBJ1-6): DVKVTQSSRYLVKRTGEKVFLECVQDMDHENMFWYRQDPGLGLRLIYFSYDVKMKEKGDIPEGYSVSREKKERFSLILESASTNQTSMYLCASRGTNNSPLHFGNGTRLTVT.

About this clonotype: A junction end diverges from the germline sequence, so it may reflect a read error. The chain couples TRBV7-3 to TRBJ1-1; D not resolved. The CDR3 spans 14 residues. Germline loops: CDR1 SGHTA, CDR2 FQGTGA. The DNA for the CDR3 is TGCGCCAGCAGCCCCTCTTCGGTGAACACTGAAGCTTTCTTT. It is translated as CASSPSSVNTEAFF.

This clonotype was counted between two and nine times. The V gene is TRBV11-2, the J gene TRBJ1-5; D gene ambiguous. Germline-derived CDR1 and CDR2 are SGHAT and FQNNGV. CDR3 size: 13 residues. Trimming cost V 4 bases and J 8 bases, with 12 bases left between them. CDR3 residues: CASSWDSWEPQHF. The DNA for the CDR3 is TGTGCCAGCAGCTGGGATTCTTGGGAGCCCCAGCATTTT.

This sequence joins TRBV5-8 and TRBJ1-5, with 7 bases that match TRBD1. Trimming removed 3 bases from V and 0 bases from J; junction bases left unmatched: 9. CDR1 and CDR2 from the germline V gene are SGHTS and YDEGEE. The CDR3 sequence is 17 residues long. As DNA, the CDR3 is TGTGCCAGCAGCTGGGCTCCCGGGACAGATAGCAATCAGCCCCAGCATTTT. This gives the protein CASSWAPGTDSNQPQHF.

This clonotype occurred a few times. The genes are TRBV4-2 and TRBJ2-3, with 10 nucleotides matching TRBD2. Germline-derived CDR1 and CDR2 are LGHNA and YNFKEQ. J gave up 0 bases and V 6 bases, and 6 bases lay outside the gene matches. The CDR3 spans 16 residues. This CDR3 is CASSQTSGDSTDTQYF. CDR3 in DNA: TGTGCCAGCAGTCAAACTAGCGGGGACAGCACAGATACGCAGTATTTT.

This clonotype was counted many times. The chain combines TRBV6-5 with TRBJ2-2; TRBD1 matches at 7 bases. Germline CDR1 is MNHEY and CDR2 is SVGAGI. The CDR3 covers 15 residues. V lost 3 bases, J lost 4 bases, and 5 bases stayed unmatched. CDR3 loop: CASSYATGSTGELFF. DNA of the CDR3: TGTGCCAGCAGTTATGCGACAGGGAGCACCGGGGAGCTGTTTTTT.